This is a list of T cell receptor beta chains from one sample in a study of blood T cell repertoires in COVID-19. The table came from immunoSEQ multiplex PCR; TCRdb's copy has only in-frame clones and leaves some out. There are 180,000 or so clones in the sample; roughly 84% occur only once, and 10% to 15% lies in the top ten. What was sequenced was PBMCs or T cells enriched from blood (not recorded which). The receptor set was obtained from a woman in her fifties or sixties who had recovered from COVID-19. Each CDR3 is given with its conserved first and last residue. D genes are given only for firm matches.

V gene	D gene	J gene	CDR3 DNA	CDR3 protein
TRBV5-1	TRBD2	TRBJ2-1	TGCGCCAGCAGCTTGGGCGAAGCGGGCGGACTAGCAATAACCAATGAGCAGTTCTTC	CASSLGEAGGLAITNEQFF
TRBV19	TRBD2	TRBJ2-1	TGTGCCAGTAGTATAGATCAAGGAGTGACTAGCAAGCAGTTCTTC	CASSIDQGVTSKQFF
TRBV20-1	TRBD2	TRBJ2-3	TGCAGTGCTAGTCTGGGGGGGGTAAACACAGATACGCAGTATTTT	CSASLGGVNTDTQYF
TRBV7-8	TRBD1	TRBJ1-5	TGTGCCAGCAGCTTAGCGGGGACAGGGGCCTTCGCTAGCAATCAGCCCCAGCATTTT	CASSLAGTGAFASNQPQHF
TRBV10-3	TRBD1	TRBJ2-1	TGTGCCATCAGTGATTATCCGGGACAGTCCAATGAGCAGTTCTTC	CAISDYPGQSNEQFF
TRBV18	NA	TRBJ2-1	TGTGCCAGCTCACCCGCCGTGGCTTTCCAATACAATGAGCAGTTCTTC	CASSPAVAFQYNEQFF
TRBV29-1	NA	TRBJ2-5	TGCAGCGTTATCAGGGGCGAAGAGACCCAGTACTTC	CSVIRGEETQYF
TRBV11-2	TRBD1	TRBJ2-3	TGTGCCAGCAGCTTGTGGGACAGCACCACAGATACGCAGTATTTT	CASSLWDSTTDTQYF
TRBV5-4	NA	TRBJ2-7	TGTGCCAGCAGCTTGGGACAGTTCTACGAGCAGTACTTC	CASSLGQFYEQYF
TRBV19	TRBD1	TRBJ2-2	TGTGCCAGTCAGAGTCGGACAGGGGGTACCGGGGAGCTGTTTTTT	CASQSRTGGTGELFF
TRBV7-9	NA	TRBJ1-5	TGTGCCAGCAGCTTTGGTCAGGGTTCTCAGCCCCAGCATTTT	CASSFGQGSQPQHF
TRBV20-1	TRBD2	TRBJ2-1	TGCAGTGCTAGTTCACCCTTAGGTAGCGGGGGCTACAATGAGCAGTTCTTC	CSASSPLGSGGYNEQFF